This TCR beta chain was profiled in a study of monozygotic twins with inflammatory bowel disease. General study points: Versus healthy twins, IBD patients showed fewer clonotypes shared with others, especially with disease activity. Twins with IBD were found to have lower TCRbeta diversity (inverse Simpson) than healthy co-twins.

It was from whole blood, with no T cell sorting, that total RNA was isolated. Germline V gives CDR1 MDHEN, CDR2 SYDVKM. CDR3 length: 15 residues. With respect to this clonotype: Its antigen is not known.

Following a re-call of the 5' RACE reads, TCRdb has one entry per CDR3 protein and lacks DNA. The sample spans 420,000 or so distinct CDR3 sequences; the ten largest clones claim 2.4%. This clonotype originated in a human donor with ulcerative colitis or Crohn's disease, or a healthy co-twin of an affected twin (not recorded which). The genes are TRBV28 and TRBJ1-6; TCRdb selects TRBD1, and the lack of DNA leaves this call unchecked. The sequenced sample was blood. Here the CDR3 reads CASRLFGRGRSPLHF.